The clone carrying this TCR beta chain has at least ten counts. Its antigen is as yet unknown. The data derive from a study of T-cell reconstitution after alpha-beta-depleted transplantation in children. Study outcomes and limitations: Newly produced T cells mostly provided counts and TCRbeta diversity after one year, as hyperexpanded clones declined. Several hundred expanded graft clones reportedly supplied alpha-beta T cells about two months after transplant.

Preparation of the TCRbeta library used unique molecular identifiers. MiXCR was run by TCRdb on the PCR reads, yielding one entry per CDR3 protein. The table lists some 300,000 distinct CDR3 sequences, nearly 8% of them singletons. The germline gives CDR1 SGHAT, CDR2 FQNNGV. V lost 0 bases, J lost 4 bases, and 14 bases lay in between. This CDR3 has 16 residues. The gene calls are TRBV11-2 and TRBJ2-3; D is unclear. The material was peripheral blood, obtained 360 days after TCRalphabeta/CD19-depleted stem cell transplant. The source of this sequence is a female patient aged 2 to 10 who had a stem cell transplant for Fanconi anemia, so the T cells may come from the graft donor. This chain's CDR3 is CASSLERAKGPDTQYF. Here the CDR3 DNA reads TGTGCCAGCAGCTTAGAGCGTGCGAAGGGTCCAGATACGCAGTATTTT.